Listed below are T cell receptor beta chains from one sample, sequenced in a study of blood T cell repertoires in COVID-19. Repertoires were generated with immunoSEQ multiplex PCR, while TCRdb's copy carries only in-frame clones and drops some. The table has 150,000 or so clones, about four fifths seen once. The sequenced material came from peripheral blood. Source of these receptors: a woman aged 55-70 years with acute or convalescent COVID-19. CDR3s include the opening cysteine and the closing phenylalanine or tryptophan. D genes are given only for firm matches. Clone size is not always given. Where it is, it says once, few, many or a class for expanded clones.

j_call	clone_size	v_call	d_call	cdr3_nt	cdr3_aa
TRBJ2-3	few	TRBV9	TRBD1	TGTGCCAGCAGCGGACAGGGGCGAGGGGCAGATACGCAGTATTTT	CASSGQGRGADTQYF
TRBJ2-5	NA	TRBV18	TRBD1	TGTGCCAGCTCACCACCAGAGACAGGGGGTTCAGGGACCCAGTACTTC	CASSPPETGGSGTQYF
TRBJ2-7	few	TRBV12-5	TRBD1	TGTGCTAGTGGCCGGACAGGGGGTGTTTACGAGCAGTACTTC	CASGRTGGVYEQYF
TRBJ2-5	NA	TRBV3-1/TRBV3-2	TRBD2	TGTGCCAGCAGCCGGACTAGCGGGGGGACCCAGTACTTC	CASSRTSGGTQYF
TRBJ1-6	NA	TRBV11-2	NA	TGTGCCAGCCGAGGAGGCCGGGGGAATAATTCACCCCTCCACTTT	CASRGGRGNNSPLHF
TRBJ1-1	NA	TRBV19	NA	TGTGCCAGTAGTACTCCCAGGACAGCTATGAACACTGAAGCTTTCTTT	CASSTPRTAMNTEAFF
TRBJ1-5	NA	TRBV5-5	NA	TGTGCCAGCAGCTTGGGAGGGCCGGATAGCAATCAGCCCCAGCATTTT	CASSLGGPDSNQPQHF
TRBJ1-6	few	TRBV14	NA	TGTGCCAGCAGCCAAGTTAATAATTCACCCCTCCACTTT	CASSQVNNSPLHF
TRBJ2-2	NA	TRBV5-1	TRBD1	TGCGCCAGCAGCGCAGGGACAGGGTACACGAACACCGGGGAGCTGTTTTTT	CASSAGTGYTNTGELFF
TRBJ1-2	NA	TRBV3-1/TRBV3-2	TRBD1	TGTGCCAGCAGCCAGTCAGACAGGGGTGGTCTTTATGGCTACACCTTC	CASSQSDRGGLYGYTF
TRBJ2-3	NA	TRBV11-2	NA	TGTGCCAGCAGCTTACAGGGGTATACGCAGTATTTT	CASSLQGYTQYF
TRBJ1-1	few	TRBV4-1	TRBD1	TGCGCCAGCAGCCAGGGCGGGACAGGGGGACTGGGTGAAGCTTTCTTT	CASSQGGTGGLGEAFF
TRBJ2-1	NA	TRBV5-1	TRBD2	TGCGCCAGCAGCTGGAACCCCGGGACTAGCGGATCCAATGAGCAGTTCTTC	CASSWNPGTSGSNEQFF
TRBJ1-1	NA	TRBV19	NA	TGTGCCAGTAGTAGGGGACATTTGAACACTGAAGCTTTCTTT	CASSRGHLNTEAFF
TRBJ1-2	few	TRBV30	TRBD1	TGTGCCTGGAGTCCACTGTGGGACAGGGGCGCGTTATCGTTTGGCTACACCTTC	CAWSPLWDRGALSFGYTF
TRBJ2-3	NA	TRBV6-5	TRBD2	TGTGCCAGTAGCGGGGGGTCCACAGATACGCAGTATTTT	CASSGGSTDTQYF
TRBJ1-6	NA	TRBV28	NA	TGTGCCAGCAACAGGAGGACAGCCAATTCACCCCTCCACTTT	CASNRRTANSPLHF
TRBJ1-2	NA	TRBV6-5	TRBD1	TGTGCCAGCAGAAGGGACAGGAACTATGGCTACACCTTC	CASRRDRNYGYTF
TRBJ2-3	NA	TRBV3-1/TRBV3-2	NA	TGTGCCAGCAGCCAAGACGGTTCCAGCGGCAGGGGGTATTTT	CASSQDGSSGRGYF
TRBJ1-2	NA	TRBV19	NA	TGTGCCAGTAGTCATTCGAAGGGGTCGTTCTATGGCTACACCTTC	CASSHSKGSFYGYTF
TRBJ1-2	NA	TRBV30	TRBD1	TGTGCCTGGAACCGACAGGGAGGCTATGGCTACACCTTC	CAWNRQGGYGYTF
TRBJ1-2	NA	TRBV19	TRBD1	TGTGCCAGTAGGACCGTTGGGACAGGGTATTTGGGGACCTATGGCTACACCTTC	CASRTVGTGYLGTYGYTF
TRBJ1-5	few	TRBV5-5	NA	TGTGCCAGCAGCTTGGAACCCTCGGGCAATCAGCCCCAGCATTTT	CASSLEPSGNQPQHF
TRBJ1-1	once	TRBV28	NA	TGTGCCAGCCAGGCCCTACCTACGAACACTGAAGCTTTCTTT	CASQALPTNTEAFF
TRBJ1-5	NA	TRBV6-5	TRBD1	TGTGCCAGCAGATCGACAGGGGTAATAAGTCAGCCCCAGCATTTT	CASRSTGVISQPQHF
TRBJ2-1	NA	TRBV5-1	NA	TGCGCCAGCAGGGGGATAGGGAGCTCCTACAATGAGCAGTTCTTC	CASRGIGSSYNEQFF
TRBJ2-1	NA	TRBV14	NA	TGTGCCAGCAGCCATTTCTCACTAGTCCCCAAGTACAATGAGCAGTTCTTC	CASSHFSLVPKYNEQFF
TRBJ1-2	NA	TRBV9	NA	TGTGCCAGCAGCGTAACCGGTCTAGCTAACTATGGCTACACCTTC	CASSVTGLANYGYTF
TRBJ1-1	NA	TRBV29-1	NA	TGCAGCGTTTATAGGGGGACTGAAGCTTTCTTT	CSVYRGTEAFF
TRBJ1-6	NA	TRBV2	TRBD1	TGTGCCAGCAGACAAACAGGGGGCGCGAGACCCCTCCACTTT	CASRQTGGARPLHF
TRBJ1-5	NA	TRBV10-3	NA	TGTGCCATCACGGGGGGGCCGGATCAGCCCCAGCATTTT	CAITGGPDQPQHF
TRBJ1-5	NA	TRBV28	TRBD1	TGTGCCAGCAGTTCTCGACAGGGGGACAATCAGCCCCAGCATTTT	CASSSRQGDNQPQHF
TRBJ2-1	NA	TRBV9	TRBD2	TGTGCCAGCAGCGTAGATCTAGCGGGGGGGCCCAGTGAGCAGTTCTTC	CASSVDLAGGPSEQFF
TRBJ1-4	NA	TRBV15	TRBD1	TGTGCCACCAGCAGAGATGGGACAGAGACAATGACGGGACTGTTTTTT	CATSRDGTETMTGLFF
TRBJ1-2	few	TRBV21-1	NA	TGTGCCAGCAGCAAACCCACAGGGGACTATGGCTACACCTTC	CASSKPTGDYGYTF
TRBJ2-5	NA	TRBV7-3	TRBD2	TGTGCCAGCAGCTTAGCGGGGGGTTCGGAGACCCAGTACTTC	CASSLAGGSETQYF
TRBJ1-1	NA	TRBV15	NA	TGTGCCACCAGCAGAGATCTCTTCAGGGCGAACACTGAAGCTTTCTTT	CATSRDLFRANTEAFF
TRBJ1-6	NA	TRBV10-3	NA	TGTGCCATCAGATACAGGGAAAATTCACCCCTCCACTTT	CAIRYRENSPLHF
TRBJ1-5	NA	TRBV5-6	TRBD1	TGTGCCAGCAGCGCGGGACAGGGCTACAATCAGCCCCAGCATTTT	CASSAGQGYNQPQHF
TRBJ2-1	NA	TRBV3-1/TRBV3-2	TRBD2	TGTGCCAGCAGCCAAGATCGGGTTAGCGGGGGGGGCCGGGATGAGCAGTTCTTC	CASSQDRVSGGGRDEQFF
TRBJ2-5	once	TRBV5-1	TRBD1	TGCGCCAGCAGCCCCGGACAGGGGATACAAGAGACCCAGTACTTC	CASSPGQGIQETQYF
TRBJ2-2	once	TRBV11-2	NA	TGTGCCAGCAGCCCCAGCGGACGGGGTTCCGGCACCGGGGAGCTGTTTTTT	CASSPSGRGSGTGELFF
TRBJ1-2	NA	TRBV14	NA	TGTGCCAGCAGCCAAGCGCGACAGAGCTATGGCTACACCTTC	CASSQARQSYGYTF
TRBJ2-5	NA	TRBV3-1/TRBV3-2	TRBD2	TGTGCCAGCCTCCAGCGGGGGGTCCCCCGGGAGACCCAGTACTTC	CASLQRGVPRETQYF
TRBJ1-2	NA	TRBV19	NA	TGTGCCAGTGTAAAGGAGCAGACCGACTATGGCTACACCTTC	CASVKEQTDYGYTF